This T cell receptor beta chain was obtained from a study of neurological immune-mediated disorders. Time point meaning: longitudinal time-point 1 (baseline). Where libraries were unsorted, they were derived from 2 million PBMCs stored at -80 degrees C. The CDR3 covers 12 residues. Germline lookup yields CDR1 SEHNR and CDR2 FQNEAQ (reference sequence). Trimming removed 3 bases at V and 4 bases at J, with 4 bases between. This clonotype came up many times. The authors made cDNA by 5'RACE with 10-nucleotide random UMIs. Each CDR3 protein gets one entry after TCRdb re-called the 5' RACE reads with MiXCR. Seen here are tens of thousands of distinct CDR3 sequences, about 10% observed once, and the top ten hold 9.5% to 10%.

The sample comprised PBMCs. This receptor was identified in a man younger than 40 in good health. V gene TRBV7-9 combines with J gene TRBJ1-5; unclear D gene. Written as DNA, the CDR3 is TGTGCCAGCAGCTTCAATAATCAGCCCCAGCATTTT. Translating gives CASSFNNQPQHF.